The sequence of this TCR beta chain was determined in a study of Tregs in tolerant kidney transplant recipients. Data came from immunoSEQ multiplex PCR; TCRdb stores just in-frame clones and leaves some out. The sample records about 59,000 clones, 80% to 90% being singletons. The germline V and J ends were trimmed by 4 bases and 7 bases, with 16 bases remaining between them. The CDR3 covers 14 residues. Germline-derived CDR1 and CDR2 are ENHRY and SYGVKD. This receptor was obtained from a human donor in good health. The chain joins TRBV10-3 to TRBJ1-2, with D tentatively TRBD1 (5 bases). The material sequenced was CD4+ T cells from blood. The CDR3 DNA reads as TGTGCCATCAGTGGGACACTGGGCTTCGGTGGCTACACCTTC. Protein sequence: CAISGTLGFGGYTF.